These 27 T cell receptor beta chains were all obtained from the same sample, sequenced in a study of control samples from healthy donors and cancer patients. Clones were sequenced by immunoSEQ multiplex PCR, and TCRdb holds only the in-frame ones, with some missing. The top ten clones hold less than 0.65% of a sample with 100,000 to 150,000 clones, approximately 92% of them seen once. The sample taken for sequencing was PBMCs. These receptor sequences come from a man older than 75 with head and neck cancer.

This clone was counted between two and nine times. The same CDR3 also results from other DNA sequences found in this sample. J is TRBJ1-4 and V is TRBV6-2 or TRBV6-3; no clear D gene. This CDR3 has 14 amino acids. Germline V gives CDR1 MNHEY, CDR2 SVGEGT. V was trimmed by 2 bases and J by 7 bases, leaving 11 bases between them. The CDR3 loop is CASSYAQESEKLFF. The DNA of the CDR3 is TGTGCCAGCAGTTACGCTCAGGAGAGTGAAAAACTGTTTTTT.

The genes are TRBV19 and TRBJ1-5; no definite D call. The CDR3 extends over 16 amino acids. CDR1 is LNHDA, CDR2 SQIVND, per germline (reference sequence). V shed 3 bases and J shed 0 bases, with 12 bases lying between them. CDR3: CASSISLPYSNQPQHF. The CDR3 nucleotides are TGTGCCAGTAGTATTTCCCTACCTTATAGCAATCAGCCCCAGCATTTT. The full variable domain, rest sourced from reference TRBV19 and TRBJ1-5, is DGGITQSPKYLFRKEGQNVTLSCEQNLNHDAMYWYRQDPGQGLRLIYYSQIVNDFQKGDIAEGYSVSREKKESFPLTVTSAQKNPTAFYLCASSISLPYSNQPQHFGDGTRLSIL.

The chain employs TRBV29-1 and TRBJ2-7; 9 bases match TRBD1. The CDR3 runs 12 residues. Trimming at V came to 6 bases and at J to 5 bases, leaving 5 bases not matched to a gene. CDR1 is SQVTM, CDR2 ANQGSEA, per germline. The CDR3 DNA reads as TGCAGCGTAAAACAGGGGGCCAACGAGCAGTACTTC. Protein sequence: CSVKQGANEQYF.

The rearrangement joins TRBV5-1 to TRBJ2-7; no reliable D call. V gave up 0 bases and J gave up 3 bases, with 7 bases separating them. CDR1 is SGHRS and CDR2 is YFSETQ in the germline V gene. This CDR3 spans 13 amino acids. The CDR3, as DNA: TGCGCCAGCAGCTTGGGCCCTAACTACGAGCAGTACTTC. Protein sequence: CASSLGPNYEQYF.

The J gene is TRBJ2-1, the V gene TRBV29-1, with D possibly being TRBD2 (6 bases). V gave up 2 bases and J gave up 0 bases, with 8 bases separating them. This CDR3 has 14 amino acids. The germline V gene has CDR1 SQVTM and CDR2 ANQGSEA. The CDR3 DNA reads as TGCAGCGTTGAATGGGGGGACTCCTACAATGAGCAGTTCTTC. Encoded protein: CSVEWGDSYNEQFF.

The gene calls are TRBV9 and TRBJ2-2; 8 bases are a match to TRBD2. There are 19 residues in the CDR3. The germline V gene encodes CDR1 SGDLS and CDR2 YYNGEE. The V segment lost 0 bases and the J segment 2 bases; nucleotides outside the gene matches: 12. In DNA form, the CDR3 reads TGTGCCAGCAGCGTAGGCAGCCGGGGGCTAGCGGGTAACACCGGGGAGCTGTTTTTT. Amino acid sequence: CASSVGSRGLAGNTGELFF.

The V and J genes are TRBV4-1 and TRBJ2-1, with D perhaps matching TRBD1 or TRBD2 (5 bases each). CDR1 is MGHRA and CDR2 is YSYEKL in the germline V gene. This CDR3 has 15 residues. Trimming pared 1 base from V and 0 bases from J, leaving 7 bases between. The CDR3 is CASSQAGSSYNEQFF. DNA of the CDR3: TGCGCCAGCAGCCAAGCAGGGAGCTCCTACAATGAGCAGTTCTTC.

The chain has TRBV11-2 and TRBJ1-6, with unresolved D. In germline, CDR1 is SGHAT, CDR2 FQNNGV. V gave up 5 bases and J gave up 5 bases, with 10 bases separating them. CDR3 length equals 14 residues. The CDR3 protein is CASSQTRNNSPLHF. The CDR3 region has the DNA TGTGCCAGCAGCCAGACAAGGAATAATTCACCCCTCCACTTT.

The V and J genes are TRBV7-2 and TRBJ2-2; no reliable D call. The germline V gene encodes CDR1 SGHTA and CDR2 FQGNSA. This CDR3 has 13 amino acids. Deletions cut 8 bases from V and 8 bases from J, with 15 bases between. CDR3 nucleotides: TGTGCCAGCTCCCTGGTTAGAGCGGGGGAGCTGTTTTTT. This gives the protein CASSLVRAGELFF.

The chain carries TRBV6-2 or TRBV6-3 and TRBJ2-5, with a tentative D call TRBD1 (5 bases). The CDR3 spans 15 residues. The ends were cut back, 0 bases at V and 0 bases at J, with 8 bases in the middle. The germline gives CDR1 MNHEY, CDR2 SVGEGT. The CDR3 DNA sequence: TGTGCCAGCAGTTACTCGACAGCCGACCAAGAGACCCAGTACTTC. It yields the protein CASSYSTADQETQYF.

This chain connects TRBV18 to TRBJ2-7, with D uncertain. The CDR3 extends over 15 amino acids. In germline, CDR1 is KGHSH, CDR2 LQKENI. Trimming shortened V by 0 bases and J by 7 bases, and 16 bases separated the two germline ends. CDR3 residues: CASSPPRTAALEQYF. CDR3 bases: TGTGCCAGCTCACCACCAAGGACGGCAGCCTTAGAGCAGTACTTC.

The rearrangement links TRBV3-1 (or the pseudogene TRBV3-2) to TRBJ2-4, with 8 bases that match TRBD1. Germline V CDR1 and CDR2: LGHDT, YNNKEL (reference sequence). The CDR3 sequence is 15 residues long. V was pared by 0 bases and J by 8 bases, with 6 bases of the junction left unmatched. The CDR3 protein is CASSQDWAGGHIQYF. The CDR3 DNA sequence: TGTGCCAGCAGCCAAGATTGGGCAGGGGGCCACATTCAGTACTTC.

The chain joins TRBV5-1 to TRBJ2-7; the D call may be TRBD1 or TRBD2 (5 bases each). Trimming pared 3 bases from V and 2 bases from J, leaving 15 bases between. Looked up from germline, CDR1 is SGHRS and CDR2 is YFSETQ. The length of the CDR3 is 15 residues. The CDR3 reads CASSYHRDRPYEQYF. The CDR3 DNA is TGCGCCAGCAGCTACCACCGGGACCGGCCCTACGAGCAGTACTTC. The complete variable domain, with remaining parts taken from reference TRBV5-1 and TRBJ2-7, reads KAGVTQTPRYLIKTRGQQVTLSCSPISGHRSVSWYQQTPGQGLQFLFEYFSETQRNKGNFPGRFSGRQFSNSRSEMNVSTLELGDSALYLCASSYHRDRPYEQYFGPGTRLTVT.

This clone was counted a single time. The chain carries TRBV11-2 and TRBJ2-3; D gene uncertain. This CDR3 has 13 amino acids. Looked up from germline, CDR1 is SGHAT and CDR2 is FQNNGV. The V end was cut by 1 base, the J end by 3 bases, with 5 bases between. In DNA form, the CDR3 reads TGTGCCAGCAGCTTAGGTCGTACAGATACGCAGTATTTT. The encoded protein is CASSLGRTDTQYF.

The chain links TRBV5-6 to TRBJ2-1, with a weak D call TRBD2 (6 bases). The CDR3 runs 15 residues. Trimming removed 0 bases from V and 7 bases from J, with 14 bases in between. Germline V gene lookup returns CDR1 SGHDT and CDR2 YYEEEE. The CDR3 nucleotides read TGTGCCAGCAGCTTGGCCGGGTTAGCGGAAAATGAGCAGTTCTTC. The encoded protein is CASSLAGLAENEQFF.

This clone was detected only a few times. The V call is TRBV15, the J call TRBJ2-3, with TRBD2 matching over 15 bases. CDR3 size: 16 residues. Per germline, CDR1 LNHNV and CDR2 YYDKDF (reference sequence). J was trimmed by 5 bases and V by 6 bases; bases with no gene match: 6. In DNA form, the CDR3 reads TGTGCCACCAGTCCGGGACTAGCGGGAGGCGTAGATACGCAGTATTTT. It codes for CATSPGLAGGVDTQYF.

This clone was found once. This chain joins TRBV27 and TRBJ2-1; 12 positions match TRBD2. The V and J ends lost 11 bases and 8 bases, in that order; junction bases with no gene match: 16. CDR3 length: 16 residues. CDR1 is MNHEY, CDR2 SMNVEV, per germline (reference sequence). The CDR3 DNA sequence: TGTGCCGCGATAAGGCGAGGACTAGCGGGATTGGATGAGCAGTTCTTC. This codes for CAAIRRGLAGLDEQFF.

This chain connects TRBV2 to TRBJ1-1; TRBD1 matches 7 bases. Germline CDR1 SNHLY, CDR2 FYNNEI. V shed 4 bases, J shed 1 base, and the junction held 6 bases outside the gene matches. The CDR3 contains 15 residues. CDR3 in DNA: TGTGCCAGCAGTGGAATGGGACAGCCGAACACTGAAGCTTTCTTT. Its translation is CASSGMGQPNTEAFF.

The chain uses TRBV6-5 and TRBJ1-2, with 7 bases fitting TRBD1. Germline trimming cut 6 bases from V and 14 bases from J; bases unmatched to any gene: 12. The V gene's germline CDR1 is MNHEY and CDR2 SVGAGI. The CDR3 runs 12 residues. The CDR3 sequence: CASSPVEGAQTF. DNA for the CDR3: TGTGCCAGCAGCCCAGTTGAGGGGGCGCAAACCTTC.

The chain has TRBV12-3 or TRBV12-4 and TRBJ2-1; maybe TRBD2 (6 bases). The CDR3 length is 13 residues. V was clipped by 4 bases and J by 10 bases, with 14 bases between them. CDR3: CASSSPLRGEQFF. The CDR3 nucleotides are TGTGCCAGCAGTTCACCCCTACGGGGGGAGCAGTTCTTC.

This clone has more than one count but fewer than ten. The chain combines TRBV30 with TRBJ2-1; weak D call: TRBD2 (5 bases). Germline values: CDR1 GTSNPN, CDR2 SVGIG (reference sequence). The length of the CDR3 is 12 residues. Trimming shortened V by 4 bases and J by 9 bases, and 13 bases separated the two germline ends. CDR3 DNA: TGTGCCTGGAACGGTGGAGGCCCTGAGCAGTTCTTC. It yields the protein CAWNGGGPEQFF.

The chain carries TRBV9 and TRBJ1-3; TRBD1 might be the D (5 bases). Germline CDR1 and CDR2: SGDLS and YYNGEE. The V end was cut by 3 bases, the J end by 0 bases, with 10 bases between. This CDR3 contains 15 residues. This chain's CDR3 is CASSAGKDSGNTIYF. DNA for the CDR3: TGTGCCAGCAGCGCAGGGAAGGACTCTGGAAACACCATATATTTT.

The chain combines TRBV18 with TRBJ1-4, with TRBD1 as a possible D gene (6 bases). V was pared by 3 bases and J by 2 bases, with 16 bases between. The CDR3 contains 17 residues. Germline V gives CDR1 KGHSH, CDR2 LQKENI. In nucleotides, the CDR3 is TGTGCCAGCTCACCCGTAGCGGCCACAGGGACTAATGAAAAACTGTTTTTT. It codes for CASSPVAATGTNEKLFF.

J is TRBJ1-4 and V is TRBV4-2; maybe TRBD1 (6 bases). V lost 0 bases and J lost 6, with 26 bases in between. The CDR3 runs 20 residues. Germline V gene data show CDR1 as LGHNA and CDR2 as YNFKEQ. CDR3 in amino acids: CASSQEVTGGFGGLDEKLFF. CDR3 in DNA: TGTGCCAGCAGCCAAGAAGTTACCGGGGGCTTTGGCGGCTTGGATGAAAAACTGTTTTTT.

The chain couples TRBV19 to TRBJ1-5; D is unclear. The CDR3 loop spans 15 amino acids. The germline gives CDR1 LNHDA, CDR2 SQIVND (reference sequence). Trimming removed 6 bases at V and 5 bases at J, with 17 bases between. CDR3 loop: CASRDGRRFDQPQHF. In DNA, the CDR3 is TGTGCCAGTAGAGACGGCAGGCGATTTGATCAGCCCCAGCATTTT.

DNA for the CDR3: TGTGCCTGGATTCTCCCTGGGACAGGGGGCTACTATGGCTACACCTTC. Amino acids: CAWILPGTGGYYGYTF. The chain recombines TRBV30 with TRBJ1-2; 12 bases line up with TRBD1. The CDR3 consists of 16 residues. Germline loops: CDR1 GTSNPN, CDR2 SVGIG (reference sequence). V dropped 4 bases and J dropped 3; count of bases not matched to a gene: 9.

The CDR3 region is CASSSRDRGNTGELFF. The CDR3 coding sequence is TGTGCCAGCAGCTCCCGAGACAGGGGCAACACCGGGGAGCTGTTTTTT. The chain joins TRBV5-4 to TRBJ2-2; 8 positions agree with TRBD1. This CDR3 is 16 amino acids long. CDR1 and CDR2 from the germline V gene are SGHNT and YYREEE (reference sequence). V lost 3 bases and J lost 2; bases outside the gene matches: 6.